These T cell receptor beta chains were read from a single sample in a study of shared clonotypes between healthy human individuals. Assay used: immunoSEQ multiplex PCR; TCRdb lists only in-frame clones, some missing. The sample lists approximately 940,000 clones, approximately 80% occurring once. Sequenced material: memory CD4+ T cells sorted from blood. These receptor sequences come from a man aged 18 to 30 in good health. The CDR3 runs from the conserved cysteine through the conserved F or W. Each record gives: clone size, J gene, V gene, D gene, CDR3 DNA, CDR3 protein. A D gene is named only where the DNA matches it firmly. Clone size is given for some rows only: seen once, a few or many times, or a class if the clone is expanded.

. | TRBJ2-7 | TRBV6-5 | . | TGTGCCAGCAGTTCCCCCTTTCAGGGAAAATACGAGCAGTACTTC | CASSSPFQGKYEQYF
. | TRBJ1-1 | TRBV5-1 | . | TGCGCCAGCAGCCCCCAGAGGGGGAACACTGAAGCTTTCTTT | CASSPQRGNTEAFF
few | TRBJ1-6 | TRBV5-1 | . | TGCGCCAGCAGCTTGGAAACAGTTTCACCCCTCCACTTT | CASSLETVSPLHF
few | TRBJ1-4 | TRBV6-5 | . | TGTGCCAGCAGTTACTCGATAATGGGCAATGAAAAACTGTTTTTT | CASSYSIMGNEKLFF
. | TRBJ2-7 | TRBV10-3 | . | TGTGCCATCAGGGGGGCAGTTACCTACGAGCAGTACTTC | CAIRGAVTYEQYF
. | TRBJ2-7 | TRBV19 | TRBD2 | TGTGCCAGTAAACCTAGCGGGGGGACCTACGAGCAGTACTTC | CASKPSGGTYEQYF
. | TRBJ1-1 | TRBV10-3 | TRBD1 | TGTGCCATCAGTATCGGACAGGGGGCTGAAGCTTTCTTT | CAISIGQGAEAFF
. | TRBJ1-1 | TRBV18 | . | TGTGCCAGCTCACCAGCCGGTCGATCAATGAACACTGAAGCTTTCTTT | CASSPAGRSMNTEAFF
. | TRBJ1-4 | TRBV5-1 | . | TGCGCCAGCAGCTTGGGTGGGGTTGAGGTCAATGAAAAACTGTTTTTT | CASSLGGVEVNEKLFF
. | TRBJ1-1 | TRBV5-4 | . | TGTGCCAGCAGCTCCGGACCAATAACGCACACTGAAGCTTTCTTT | CASSSGPITHTEAFF
. | TRBJ1-2 | TRBV29-1 | TRBD1 | TGCAGCGTTTCACAGGGGGCCTACGGCTACACCTTC | CSVSQGAYGYTF
. | TRBJ2-7 | TRBV7-9 | . | TGTGCCAGCAGCTCTCCGGGCAGGGTTCGGTACGAGCAGTACTTC | CASSSPGRVRYEQYF
once | TRBJ1-2 | TRBV6-5 | . | TGTGCCAGCAGTTCCATGGGGCTTGATGCTAACTATGGCTACACCTTC | CASSSMGLDANYGYTF
. | TRBJ2-4 | TRBV7-9 | TRBD1 | TGTGCCAGCAGCACCAGGACAGGGGATAGAGACATTCAGTACTTC | CASSTRTGDRDIQYF
. | TRBJ2-7 | TRBV18 | . | TGTGCCAGCTCACCCTCGGGTAGCTACGAGCAGTACTTC | CASSPSGSYEQYF
. | TRBJ1-4 | TRBV6-5 | TRBD1 | TGTGCCAGCAGTTATTCGACAGGGGAGTATGAAAAACTGTTTTTT | CASSYSTGEYEKLFF
. | TRBJ2-5 | TRBV28 | TRBD1 | TGTGCCAGCAACCGGGACAGGGGCGAGACCCAGTACTTC | CASNRDRGETQYF
. | TRBJ2-2 | TRBV11-2 | . | TGTGCCAGCAGCTTAGTGGGCAGGGGAATCTCCGGGGAGCTGTTTTTT | CASSLVGRGISGELFF
. | TRBJ1-4 | TRBV19 | . | TGTGCCAGTAGTTTAGGACGGAATGAAAAACTGTTTTTT | CASSLGRNEKLFF
. | TRBJ2-7 | TRBV11-2 | . | TGTGCCAGCAGCTTAGACGGTAAGGGGTCCTACGAGCAGTACTTC | CASSLDGKGSYEQYF
many | TRBJ1-2 | TRBV14 | . | TGTGCCAGCAGCCAATCACGGACGCCTAACTATGGCTACACCTTC | CASSQSRTPNYGYTF
. | TRBJ1-1 | TRBV15 | TRBD1 | TGTGCCACCAGGCGGGGACAGTCGAACACTGAAGCTTTCTTT | CATRRGQSNTEAFF
. | TRBJ2-3 | TRBV2 | TRBD2 | TGTGCCAGCAGTGTGACTAGCGGGAAGCAAGATACGCAGTATTTT | CASSVTSGKQDTQYF
few | TRBJ2-7 | TRBV11-2 | . | TGTGCCAGCAGCTTAGATACTTTATCCTACGAGCAGTACTTC | CASSLDTLSYEQYF
. | TRBJ1-5 | TRBV5-1 | . | TGCGCCAGCAGCTTGGATGAAGATAGCAATCAGCCCCAGCATTTT | CASSLDEDSNQPQHF
. | TRBJ1-6 | TRBV5-1 | . | TGCGCCAGCAGCTTGGGGACGGGCGGCCCATCATCGTCACCCCTCCACTTT | CASSLGTGGPSSSPLHF
. | TRBJ2-5 | TRBV4-3 | . | TGCGCCAGCAGCCAAGATTACAGGGTTCAAGAGACCCAGTACTTC | CASSQDYRVQETQYF
few | TRBJ1-2 | TRBV9 | . | TGTGCCAGCAGCGTAGGCATGGCAATCTACCTCTATGGCTACACCTTC | CASSVGMAIYLYGYTF
. | TRBJ1-5 | TRBV7-2 | . | TGTGCCAGCAGCTTACAGCTTCAGCCCCAGCATTTT | CASSLQLQPQHF
. | TRBJ2-7 | TRBV9 | . | TGTGCCAGCAGCGTAGACGGGGAGGGGGCTTACGAGCAGTACTTC | CASSVDGEGAYEQYF
. | TRBJ2-1 | TRBV18 | TRBD2 | TGTGCCAGCTCACCACCGACTAGCGGGGGGTACAATGAGCAGTTCTTC | CASSPPTSGGYNEQFF
. | TRBJ2-1 | TRBV7-6 | TRBD1 | TGTGCCAGCAGCTTAAGGGACAGGGCAGTATACGGGGATGAGCAGTTCTTC | CASSLRDRAVYGDEQFF
few | TRBJ2-5 | TRBV5-6 | TRBD2 | TGTGCCAGCAGCTTGTTAAGCGGGAGGGCCTTCGGAGAGACCCAGTACTTC | CASSLLSGRAFGETQYF
. | TRBJ1-1 | TRBV10-1 | . | TGCGCCAGCCAACCGGACGGCCCGAACACTGAAGCTTTCTTT | CASQPDGPNTEAFF
. | TRBJ2-3 | TRBV5-1 | TRBD2 | TGCGCCAGCAGCGGGGGGACTAGCGCGAGCACAGATACGCAGTATTTT | CASSGGTSASTDTQYF
. | TRBJ1-2 | TRBV2 | . | TGTGCCAGCCATGCAGAGCGGGCGTCCGGCTACACCTTC | CASHAERASGYTF
once | TRBJ2-7 | TRBV19 | . | TGTGCCAGTCTTCCTGCCCTGACCGGGTATCAGGAGCAGTACTTC | CASLPALTGYQEQYF
. | TRBJ1-4 | TRBV4-3 | TRBD1 | TGCGCCAGCAGCCAGGGACAGTTGAATGAAAAACTGTTTTTT | CASSQGQLNEKLFF
. | TRBJ2-3 | TRBV7-3 | . | TGTGCCAGCAGCTTAAGGGGTCCCACAGATACGCAGTATTTT | CASSLRGPTDTQYF
. | TRBJ2-7 | TRBV7-8 | . | TGTGCCAGCACCCCAGCTGCCTCCTACGAGCAGTACTTC | CASTPAASYEQYF
. | TRBJ2-7 | TRBV12-5 | TRBD1 | TGTGCTAGTGCGGGTGTGGGACAGGGGACCTACGAGCAGTACTTC | CASAGVGQGTYEQYF
. | TRBJ1-1 | TRBV18 | TRBD1 | TGTGCCAGCTCACAGGGGGCGCAGGACACTGAAGCTTTCTTT | CASSQGAQDTEAFF
. | TRBJ1-2 | TRBV19 | . | TGTGCCAGTAATAGGATTTCTAACTATGGCTACACCTTC | CASNRISNYGYTF
. | TRBJ2-3 | TRBV30 | . | TGTGCCTGGAGTCCGGGACACCACACAGATACGCAGTATTTT | CAWSPGHHTDTQYF
. | TRBJ2-5 | TRBV20-1 | . | TGCAGTGTGGGCTTCCAAGAGACCCAGTACTTC | CSVGFQETQYF
. | TRBJ1-2 | TRBV19 | . | TGTGCCAGCGGAGGGGGGTTTGGCTACACCTTC | CASGGGFGYTF
. | TRBJ2-7 | TRBV5-5 | . | TGTGCCAGCAACAACAGGAGGAGCTCCTACGAGCAGTACTTC | CASNNRRSSYEQYF
. | TRBJ2-7 | TRBV7-2 | TRBD2 | TGTGCCAGCAGCCCCACTAGCGGGAGCTCCTACGAGCAGTACTTC | CASSPTSGSSYEQYF
. | TRBJ2-5 | TRBV6-9 | TRBD2 | TGTGCCAGCAGTTACGGTAGCGGGACGTCAGAGACCCAGTACTTC | CASSYGSGTSETQYF
. | TRBJ1-1 | TRBV5-1 | . | TGCGCCAGCAGCTTGGTTCTCGGGGGAGTGAACACTGAAGCTTTCTTT | CASSLVLGGVNTEAFF
. | TRBJ2-7 | TRBV11-3 | . | TGTGCCAGCAGCCCCGGGACATCCTACGAGCAGTACTTC | CASSPGTSYEQYF
. | TRBJ2-5 | TRBV6-5 | . | TGTGCCAGCAGTTCATCGGGGTACCAAGAGACCCAGTACTTC | CASSSSGYQETQYF
. | TRBJ2-7 | TRBV20-1 | . | TGCAGTGCTAGTGGCGCGGAAGAGCAGTACTTC | CSASGAEEQYF
. | TRBJ1-1 | TRBV6-5 | . | TGTGCCAGCAGTTACTCGCACAGCTTGAACACTGAAGCTTTCTTT | CASSYSHSLNTEAFF
. | TRBJ2-2 | TRBV10-3 | TRBD2 | TGTGCCATCAGTGAAGGACTAGCGGACACCGGGGAGCTGTTTTTT | CAISEGLADTGELFF
. | TRBJ1-1 | TRBV10-1 | . | TGCGCCAGCAGTGATGGGGGCAGAGGGAACACTGAAGCTTTCTTT | CASSDGGRGNTEAFF
once | TRBJ2-3 | TRBV13 | . | TGTGCCAGCAGCTTAGGTCCACACGATACGCAGTATTTT | CASSLGPHDTQYF
. | TRBJ2-7 | TRBV5-1 | . | TGCGCCAGCAGCCCCCGGACCAACGTCAACGAGCAGTACTTC | CASSPRTNVNEQYF
few | TRBJ1-1 | TRBV6-5 | . | TGTGCCAGCAGTTCCCTGGCCGAAGCTTTCTTT | CASSSLAEAFF